This is a list of T cell receptor beta chains from one sample in a study of graft-versus-host responses after intestinal transplantation. Their antigens are not known. TCRdb's copy holds only in-frame clones and misses some; the assay was immunoSEQ multiplex PCR. The sample has under 90,000 clones, around 90% seen once; the top ten hold approximately 0.3%. The sample in question was unstimulated CD4+ T cells sorted from spleen or lymph node cells, obtained before transplant. The receptors derive from a human donor who was the organ donor for an intestinal transplant. The conserved cysteine and the conserved F or W are not part of the CDR3 here. Not all rows give a size; the values are once, few, many and, for expanded clones, a class.

TRBJ1-1 TRBV9 13 . ASSVAATGNTEAF
TRBJ2-3 TRBV7-9 13 few ASSSGTGATDTQY
TRBJ2-1 TRBV25-1 16 . ASRPAGSWRSSYNEQF
TRBJ2-7 TRBV6-1 13 . ASNPYRDRGVEQY
TRBJ2-3 TRBV10-3 11 once AISGGGADTQY
TRBJ2-1 TRBV30 14 . AWSWGTSGSYNEQF
TRBJ1-1 TRBV2 13 . ASSWDSLLNTEAF
TRBJ2-7 TRBV28 13 once ASSFSGRASYEQY
TRBJ2-3 TRBV15 11 . ATRTSGTDTQY
TRBJ1-2 TRBV28 11 . ASSQQGVYGYT
TRBJ2-1 TRBV30 12 . AWTLREDYNEQF